The 11 T cell receptor beta chains below were found in one sample sequenced in a study of blood T cell repertoires in COVID-19. Sequenced by immunoSEQ multiplex PCR; TCRdb stores in-frame clones only, minus some. The sample lists more than 100,000 clones, around 89% occurring once. The sample comprised peripheral blood. Receptors originate from a woman aged 55 to 70 with COVID-19, enrolled during active disease.

CDR3 protein: CASSLTSGGGADTQYF. The CDR3 DNA is TGTGCCAGCAGCTTGACTAGCGGGGGCGGCGCAGATACGCAGTATTTT. This chain uses TRBV7-9 with TRBJ2-3, with 12 bases aligning to TRBD2. V lost 3 bases to trimming and J lost 4 bases; unmatched junction nucleotides: 5. The CDR3 is 16 residues long. CDR1 and CDR2 from the germline V gene are SEHNR and FQNEAQ (reference sequence).

V is TRBV6-2 or TRBV6-3 and J is TRBJ2-1, with 11 bases matching TRBD2. V was clipped by 0 bases and J by 5 bases; unmatched bases: 15. The germline V gene encodes CDR1 MNHEY and CDR2 SVGEGT. The CDR3 is made up of 20 amino acids. As DNA, the CDR3 is TGTGCCAGCAGTTACTCGAATCTAGCGGGGGGACTACGGGCGGACAATGAGCAGTTCTTC. It encodes CASSYSNLAGGLRADNEQFF.

The chain joins TRBV6-5 to TRBJ2-3; 8 bases are shared with TRBD1. Germline V gene data show CDR1 as MNHEY and CDR2 as SVGAGI. The CDR3 is made up of 13 amino acids. The junction had 1 base not matched to a gene; V was cut back by 6 bases and J by 2 bases. The CDR3 DNA reads as TGTGCCAGCAGGACAGGGGTCACAGATACGCAGTATTTT. This codes for CASRTGVTDTQYF.

V gene TRBV6-1 combines with J gene TRBJ2-2; D unresolved. V dropped 2 bases and J dropped 13 bases, with 17 bases sitting between them. Germline CDR1 MNHNS, CDR2 SASEGT. This CDR3 is 14 amino acids long. CDR3: CASSESRAGRRLFF. As DNA, the CDR3 is TGTGCCAGCAGTGAATCCCGCGCCGGTCGAAGGCTGTTTTTT.

The chain has TRBV5-5 and TRBJ2-2; 11 nucleotides align to TRBD2. Germline V gene sequence: CDR1 SGHKS, CDR2 YYEKEE (reference sequence). V shed 1 base, J shed 4 bases, and the junction held 6 bases outside the gene matches. The CDR3 has 17 residues. CDR3 region: CASSLNLAGGLTGELFF. The CDR3 nucleotides read TGTGCCAGCAGCTTGAACCTAGCGGGGGGACTCACCGGGGAGCTGTTTTTT.

This clone showed up just a few times. V and J are TRBV15 and TRBJ1-1; D gene unclear. Trimming pared 0 bases from V and 3 bases from J, leaving 17 bases between. The germline gives CDR1 LNHNV, CDR2 YYDKDF (reference sequence). The CDR3 runs 17 residues. CDR3 loop: CATSRDTIFDRDTEAFF. CDR3 sequence (DNA): TGTGCCACCAGCAGAGATACTATTTTCGATCGGGACACTGAAGCTTTCTTT.

The rearrangement links TRBV5-4 to TRBJ1-3, with no clear D. V was cut by 4 bases and J by 0 bases, with 11 bases left in between. This CDR3 is 15 amino acids long. Germline CDR1 SGHNT, CDR2 YYREEE (reference sequence). The CDR3 DNA sequence: TGTGCCAGCAGCCCCCTCCCAGACTCTGGAAACACCATATATTTT. Protein sequence: CASSPLPDSGNTIYF.

The chain combines TRBV5-1 with TRBJ1-6; tentative D call: TRBD1 (5 bases). This CDR3 comprises 16 residues. Germline V gives CDR1 SGHRS, CDR2 YFSETQ. V was clipped by 0 bases and J by 6 bases, with 13 bases between them. CDR3 sequence reads: CASSLAGIDPNSPLHF. CDR3 nucleotide sequence: TGCGCCAGCAGCTTGGCAGGGATCGACCCTAATTCACCCCTCCACTTT. The variable domain in full, with the rest retrieved from reference TRBV5-1 and TRBJ1-6, is KAGVTQTPRYLIKTRGQQVTLSCSPISGHRSVSWYQQTPGQGLQFLFEYFSETQRNKGNFPGRFSGRQFSNSRSEMNVSTLELGDSALYLCASSLAGIDPNSPLHFGNGTRLTVT.

The chain employs TRBV6-1 and TRBJ1-5; possibly TRBD1 for D (5 bases). V lost 2 bases to trimming and J lost 6 bases, with 14 bases between them. The CDR3 loop spans 15 amino acids. CDR1 is MNHNS, CDR2 SASEGT, per germline. This CDR3 is CASSENRGLGQPQHF. The CDR3 region has the DNA TGTGCCAGCAGTGAAAATCGGGGACTTGGTCAGCCCCAGCATTTT.

CDR3 nucleotide sequence: TGTGCCAGCAGCATAATACAGAGCATGAACACTGAAGCTTTCTTT. It specifies CASSIIQSMNTEAFF. This chain uses TRBV21-1 with TRBJ1-1; the listed D gene, TRBD1, was not tested against the DNA. TRBV21-1 is marked as a pseudogene. The CDR3 runs to 15 residues.

J is TRBJ2-7 and V is TRBV11-1; the D gene is possibly TRBD1 (6 bases). V lost 1 base and J 4 bases, leaving 14 bases between the germline ends. Germline V lookup: CDR1 SGHAT, CDR2 FQDESV (reference sequence). The CDR3 runs to 15 residues. The CDR3 is CASSLGRRQVYEQYF. The CDR3 region has the DNA TGTGCCAGCAGCTTAGGCCGCAGACAGGTTTACGAGCAGTACTTC. Full variable domain (missing parts from reference TRBV11-1 and TRBJ2-7): EAEVAQSPRYKITEKSQAVAFWCDPISGHATLYWYRQILGQGPELLVQFQDESVVDDSQLPKDRFSAERLKGVDSTLKIQPAELGDSAMYLCASSLGRRQVYEQYFGPGTRLTVT.